This TCR beta chain was sequenced in a study of CD8 T cells in ankylosing spondylitis. Germline V gene data show CDR1 as SQVTM and CDR2 as ANQGSEA. The CDR3 is 14 residues long. J gave up 5 bases and V 4 bases, and 5 bases lay outside the gene matches. This clonotype was counted ten times or more. Its antigen is not identified. TCRdb reprocessed the 5' RACE reads with MiXCR, giving one entry per CDR3 protein. The table records 350,000 or so distinct CDR3 sequences, 6.5% to 10% of them present only once. Findings and caveats of the study: Blood from ankylosing spondylitis patients appeared to carry a characteristic roughly eight-variant TCR beta motif.

This TCR was recovered from a male donor with ankylosing spondylitis. Specimen: blood, either unsorted or a sorted T cell fraction (not recorded which). The chain is built from TRBV29-1 and TRBJ2-2; 9 bases are shared with TRBD1. The chain's CDR3 is CSVGRTGDTGELFF. DNA for the CDR3: TGCAGCGTTGGCCGGACAGGGGATACCGGGGAGCTGTTTTTT.